The 5 T cell receptor beta chains given below trace back to one sample, sequenced in a study of blood T cell repertoires in COVID-19. This table comes from immunoSEQ multiplex PCR, and its TCRdb copy is limited to in-frame clones, with some not included. Among approximately 50,000 clones listed, 91% were seen once. The source material was peripheral blood. The receptors were sampled from a man in his fifties or sixties with active COVID-19.

This clone was seen a single time. The chain has TRBV6-6 and TRBJ2-7; possible D gene TRBD1, 6 bases. The CDR3 consists of 15 residues. V lost 6 bases, J lost 2 bases, and 17 bases lay in between. CDR1 is MNHNY, CDR2 SVGAGI, per germline (reference sequence). The CDR3 region is CASRYTGSGAYEQYF. CDR3 nucleotides: TGTGCCAGCAGATATACAGGGTCTGGGGCCTACGAGCAGTACTTC.

This rearrangement joins TRBV18 to TRBJ1-1, with D possibly matching TRBD1 (5 bases). Germline V gene sequence: CDR1 KGHSH, CDR2 LQKENI. The ends were cut back, 3 bases at V and 1 base at J, with 6 bases in the middle. The CDR3 spans 13 residues. This chain's CDR3 is CASSPQGNTEAFF. The CDR3 DNA sequence: TGTGCCAGCTCACCTCAGGGGAACACTGAAGCTTTCTTT. Complete variable domain (other parts from reference TRBV18 and TRBJ1-1): NAGVMQNPRHLVRRRGQEARLRCSPMKGHSHVYWYRQLPEEGLKFMVYLQKENIIDESGMPKERFSAEFPKEGPSILRIQQVVRGDSAAYFCASSPQGNTEAFFGQGTRLTVV.

The table lists this clone with a count of one. This chain uses TRBV7-2 with TRBJ1-2; maybe TRBD1 (5 bases). The CDR3 is 13 amino acids. V shed 6 bases and J shed 2 bases, with 10 bases lying between them. Germline V lookup: CDR1 SGHTA, CDR2 FQGNSA. This CDR3 reads CASRRSGNYGYTF. Here the CDR3 DNA reads TGTGCCAGCAGGAGGTCAGGGAACTATGGCTACACCTTC.

Written as DNA, the CDR3 is TGTGCCAGCAGTTTACTCGGGAGTGCAACTAATGAAAAACTGTTTTTT. Protein sequence: CASSLLGSATNEKLFF. The chain combines TRBV28 with TRBJ1-4; D is uncertain. Germline V gene data show CDR1 as MDHEN and CDR2 as SYDVKM. V dropped 2 bases and J dropped 0 bases, with 10 bases sitting between them. The CDR3 length is 16 residues. Variable domain in full (rest from reference TRBV28 and TRBJ1-4): DVKVTQSSRYLVKRTGEKVFLECVQDMDHENMFWYRQDPGLGLRLIYFSYDVKMKEKGDIPEGYSVSREKKERFSLILESASTNQTSMYLCASSLLGSATNEKLFFGSGTQLSVL.

The chain uses TRBV6-2 or TRBV6-3 and TRBJ1-5; 9 nucleotides match TRBD1. The junction had 8 bases not matched to a gene; V was cut back by 6 bases and J by 2 bases. The CDR3 is 16 amino acids. CDR1 and CDR2 from the germline V gene are MNHEY and SVGEGT. CDR3 sequence: CASSRWDRVGNQPQHF. The CDR3 coding sequence is TGTGCCAGCAGCCGATGGGACAGGGTTGGCAATCAGCCCCAGCATTTT.